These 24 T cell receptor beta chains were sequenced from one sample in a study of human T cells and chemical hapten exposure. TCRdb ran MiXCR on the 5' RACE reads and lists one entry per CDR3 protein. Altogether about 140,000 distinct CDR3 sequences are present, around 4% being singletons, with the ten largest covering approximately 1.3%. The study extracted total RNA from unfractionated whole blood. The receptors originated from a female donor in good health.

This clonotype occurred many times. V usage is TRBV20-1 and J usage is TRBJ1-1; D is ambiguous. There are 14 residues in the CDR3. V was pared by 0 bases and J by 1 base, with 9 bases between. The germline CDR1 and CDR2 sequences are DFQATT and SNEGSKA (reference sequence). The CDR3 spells CSARENKPNTEAFF. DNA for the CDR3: TGCAGTGCTAGAGAGAACAAACCGAACACTGAAGCTTTCTTT.

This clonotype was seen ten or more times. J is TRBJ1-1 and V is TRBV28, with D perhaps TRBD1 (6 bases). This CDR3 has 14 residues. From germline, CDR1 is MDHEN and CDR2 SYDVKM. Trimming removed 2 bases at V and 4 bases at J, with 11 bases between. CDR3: CASSLGGARTEAFF. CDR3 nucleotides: TGTGCCAGCAGTTTAGGGGGGGCGCGCACTGAAGCTTTCTTT.

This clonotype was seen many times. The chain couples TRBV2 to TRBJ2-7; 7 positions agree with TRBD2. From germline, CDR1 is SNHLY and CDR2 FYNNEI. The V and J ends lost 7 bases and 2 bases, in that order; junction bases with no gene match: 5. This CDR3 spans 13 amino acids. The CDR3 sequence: CASTGLTAYEQYF. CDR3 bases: TGTGCCAGCACGGGACTAACCGCCTACGAGCAGTACTTC.

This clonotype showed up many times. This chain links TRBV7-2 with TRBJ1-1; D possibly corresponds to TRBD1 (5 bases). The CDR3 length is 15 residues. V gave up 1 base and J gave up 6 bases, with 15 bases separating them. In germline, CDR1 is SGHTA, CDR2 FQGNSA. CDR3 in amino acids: CASSLVRDLASEAFF. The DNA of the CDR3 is TGTGCCAGCAGCTTAGTCCGGGACCTCGCCTCTGAAGCTTTCTTT.

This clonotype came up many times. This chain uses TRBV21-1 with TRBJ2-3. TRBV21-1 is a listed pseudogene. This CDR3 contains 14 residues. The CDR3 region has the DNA TGTGCCAGCAGCAAGGGGTTCCTCACAGATACGCAGTATTTT. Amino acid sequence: CASSKGFLTDTQYF.

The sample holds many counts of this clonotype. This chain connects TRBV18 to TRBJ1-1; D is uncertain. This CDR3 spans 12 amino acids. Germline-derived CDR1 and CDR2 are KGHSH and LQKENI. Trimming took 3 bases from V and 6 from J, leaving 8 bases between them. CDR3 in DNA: TGTGCCAGCTCACCGCGAGAGTCTGAAGCTTTCTTT. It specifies CASSPRESEAFF. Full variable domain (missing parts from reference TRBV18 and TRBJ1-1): NAGVMQNPRHLVRRRGQEARLRCSPMKGHSHVYWYRQLPEEGLKFMVYLQKENIIDESGMPKERFSAEFPKEGPSILRIQQVVRGDSAAYFCASSPRESEAFFGQGTRLTVV.

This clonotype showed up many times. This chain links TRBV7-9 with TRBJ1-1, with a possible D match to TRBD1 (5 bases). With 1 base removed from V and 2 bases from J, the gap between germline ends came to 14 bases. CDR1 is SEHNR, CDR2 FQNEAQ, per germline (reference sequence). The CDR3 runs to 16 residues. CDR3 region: CASSLGRVESNTEAFF. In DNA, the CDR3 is TGTGCCAGCAGCTTAGGCAGGGTGGAATCCAACACTGAAGCTTTCTTT.

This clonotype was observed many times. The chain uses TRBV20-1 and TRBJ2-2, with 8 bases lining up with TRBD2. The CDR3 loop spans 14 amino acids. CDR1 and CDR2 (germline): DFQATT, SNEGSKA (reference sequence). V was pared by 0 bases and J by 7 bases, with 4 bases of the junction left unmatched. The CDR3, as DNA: TGCAGTGCTAGAGACGGGGGGGCCGTCGGGGAGCTGTTTTTT. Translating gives CSARDGGAVGELFF.

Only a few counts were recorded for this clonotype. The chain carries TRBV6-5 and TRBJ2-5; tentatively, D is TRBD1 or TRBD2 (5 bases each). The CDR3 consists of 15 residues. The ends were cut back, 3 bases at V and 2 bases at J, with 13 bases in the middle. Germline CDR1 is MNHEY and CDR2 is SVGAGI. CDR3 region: CASSYHRDHQETQYF. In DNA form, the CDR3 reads TGTGCCAGCAGTTATCACCGGGACCATCAAGAGACCCAGTACTTC.

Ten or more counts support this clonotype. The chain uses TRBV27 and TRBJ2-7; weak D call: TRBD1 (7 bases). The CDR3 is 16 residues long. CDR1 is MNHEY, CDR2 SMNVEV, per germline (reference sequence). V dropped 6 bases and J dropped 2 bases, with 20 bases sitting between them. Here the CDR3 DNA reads TGTGCCAGCAGGCCCCGGGGGACAGCGATTACCTACGAGCAGTACTTC. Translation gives CASRPRGTAITYEQYF.

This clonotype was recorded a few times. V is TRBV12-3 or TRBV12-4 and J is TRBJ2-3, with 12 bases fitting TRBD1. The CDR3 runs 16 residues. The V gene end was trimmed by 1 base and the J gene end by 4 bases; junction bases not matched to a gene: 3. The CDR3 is CASSLGGTGGADTQYF. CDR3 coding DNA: TGTGCCAGCAGTTTAGGTGGGACAGGGGGCGCAGATACGCAGTATTTT.

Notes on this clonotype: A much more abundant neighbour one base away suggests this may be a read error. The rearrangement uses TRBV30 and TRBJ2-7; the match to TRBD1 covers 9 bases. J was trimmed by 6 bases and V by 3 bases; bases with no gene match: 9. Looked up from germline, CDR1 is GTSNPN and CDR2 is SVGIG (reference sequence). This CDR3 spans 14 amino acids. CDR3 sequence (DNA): TGTGCCTGGAGCGAGGGTGGACAGGGGAGCGAGCAGTACTTC. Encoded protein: CAWSEGGQGSEQYF.

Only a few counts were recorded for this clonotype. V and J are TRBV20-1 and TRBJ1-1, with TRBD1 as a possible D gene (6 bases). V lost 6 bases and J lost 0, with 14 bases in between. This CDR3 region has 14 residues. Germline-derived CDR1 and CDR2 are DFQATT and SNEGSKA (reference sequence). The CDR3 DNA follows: TGCAGTGCCCCATTGGGACAATTGAACACTGAAGCTTTCTTT. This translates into CSAPLGQLNTEAFF.

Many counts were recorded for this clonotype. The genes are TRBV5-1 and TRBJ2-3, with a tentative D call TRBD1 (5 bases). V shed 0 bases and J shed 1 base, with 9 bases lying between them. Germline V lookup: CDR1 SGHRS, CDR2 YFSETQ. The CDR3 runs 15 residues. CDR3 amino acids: CASSLAAGRTDTQYF. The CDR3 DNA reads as TGCGCCAGCAGCTTGGCGGCAGGGCGCACAGATACGCAGTATTTT.

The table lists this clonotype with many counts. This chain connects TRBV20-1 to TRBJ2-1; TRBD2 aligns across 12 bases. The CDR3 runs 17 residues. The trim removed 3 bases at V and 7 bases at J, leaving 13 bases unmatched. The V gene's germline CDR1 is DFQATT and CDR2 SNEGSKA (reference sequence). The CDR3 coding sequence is TGCAGTGCTAGTAAGGCCCTTACTAGCGGGGGGAAGAATGAGCAGTTCTTC. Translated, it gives CSASKALTSGGKNEQFF.

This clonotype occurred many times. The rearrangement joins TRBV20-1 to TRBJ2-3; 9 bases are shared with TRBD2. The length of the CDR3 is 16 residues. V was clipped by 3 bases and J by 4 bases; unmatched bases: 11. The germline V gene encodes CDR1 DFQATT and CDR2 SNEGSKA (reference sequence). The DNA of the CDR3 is TGCAGTGCTAGCTCCCTGGCTAGCGGGGAGCCAGATACGCAGTATTTT. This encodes CSASSLASGEPDTQYF.

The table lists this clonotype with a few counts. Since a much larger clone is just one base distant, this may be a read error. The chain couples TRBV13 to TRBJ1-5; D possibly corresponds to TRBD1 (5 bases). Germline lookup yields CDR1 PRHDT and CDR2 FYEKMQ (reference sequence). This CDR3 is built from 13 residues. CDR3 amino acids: CASSLSPGQPQNF. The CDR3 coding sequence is TGTGCCAGCAGCTTATCGCCAGGGCAGCCCCAGAATTTT.

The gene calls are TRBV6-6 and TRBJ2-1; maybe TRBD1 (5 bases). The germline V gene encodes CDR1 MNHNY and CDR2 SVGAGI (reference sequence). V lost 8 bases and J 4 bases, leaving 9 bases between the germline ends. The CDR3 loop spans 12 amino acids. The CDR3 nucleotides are TGTGCCAGCTCTAGGGGATACAATGAGCAGTTCTTC. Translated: CASSRGYNEQFF.

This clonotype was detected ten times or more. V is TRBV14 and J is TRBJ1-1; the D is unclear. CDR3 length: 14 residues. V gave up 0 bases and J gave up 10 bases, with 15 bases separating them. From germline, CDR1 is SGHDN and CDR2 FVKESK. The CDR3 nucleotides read TGTGCCAGCAGCCAAGATGTATCTAGGCGAAGAGCTTTCTTT. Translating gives CASSQDVSRRRAFF.

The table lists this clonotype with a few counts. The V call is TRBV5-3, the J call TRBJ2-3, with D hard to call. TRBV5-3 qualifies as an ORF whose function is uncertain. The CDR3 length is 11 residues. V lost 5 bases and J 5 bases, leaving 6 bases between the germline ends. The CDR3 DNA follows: TGTGCCAGAAGTACAGAAGATACGCAGTATTTT. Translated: CARSTEDTQYF.

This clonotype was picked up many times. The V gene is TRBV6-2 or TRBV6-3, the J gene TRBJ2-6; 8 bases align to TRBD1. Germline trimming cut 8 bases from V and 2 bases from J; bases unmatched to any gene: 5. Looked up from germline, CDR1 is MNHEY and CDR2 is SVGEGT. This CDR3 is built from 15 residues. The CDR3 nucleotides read TGTGCCAGCGCAACAGGGGGTACTGGGGCCAACGTCCTGACTTTC. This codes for CASATGGTGANVLTF.

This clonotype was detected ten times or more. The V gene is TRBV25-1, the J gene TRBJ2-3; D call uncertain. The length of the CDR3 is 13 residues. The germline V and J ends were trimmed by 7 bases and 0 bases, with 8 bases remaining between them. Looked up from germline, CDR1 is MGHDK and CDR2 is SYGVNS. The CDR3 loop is CASTQTSTDTQYF. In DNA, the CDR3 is TGTGCCAGCACCCAAACTAGCACAGATACGCAGTATTTT. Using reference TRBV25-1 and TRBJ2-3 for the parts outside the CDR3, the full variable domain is EADIYQTPRYLVIGTGKKITLECSQTMGHDKMYWYQQDPGMELHLIHYSYGVNSTEKGDLSSESTVSRIRTEHFPLTLESARPSHTSQYLCASTQTSTDTQYFGPGTRLTVL.

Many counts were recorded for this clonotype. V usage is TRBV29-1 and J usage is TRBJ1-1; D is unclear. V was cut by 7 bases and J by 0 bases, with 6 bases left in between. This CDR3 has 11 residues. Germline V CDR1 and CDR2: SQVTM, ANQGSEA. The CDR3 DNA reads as TGCAGCGGGTTCATGAACACTGAAGCTTTCTTT. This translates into CSGFMNTEAFF.

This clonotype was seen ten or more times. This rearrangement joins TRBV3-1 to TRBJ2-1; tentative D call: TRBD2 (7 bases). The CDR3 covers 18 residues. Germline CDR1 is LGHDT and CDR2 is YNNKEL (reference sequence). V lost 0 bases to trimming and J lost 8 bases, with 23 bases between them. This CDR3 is CASSQDPALAGARDEQFF. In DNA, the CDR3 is TGTGCCAGCAGCCAAGATCCGGCCCTGGCGGGGGCCAGGGATGAGCAGTTCTTC.